These 28 T cell receptor beta chains came from one sample sequenced in a study of response to subunit inactivated influenza vaccine listed by TCRdb under 2018. The library relied on RT-PCR. TCRdb lists the instrument as Illumina HiSeq 2500. The public reads were reanalyzed by TCRdb: fastp trimming at Q25, MiXCR alignment, in-frame beta chains only. Each CDR3 protein appears once, grouped with its most common genes and DNA. The sample table contains 600,000 to 850,000 distinct CDR3 sequences; only one count was recorded for approximately 14% of them. The ten largest clones add up to 6.5% to 8% of the sample. The sequences come from PBMCs from blood, collected less than 15 days before vaccination. These receptors all come from a man aged 50 to 59 who received an inactivated influenza vaccine. Donor details come from another sample of the same person, matched by shared clones.

This clonotype was counted at least ten times. The rearrangement uses TRBV10-3 and TRBJ1-1; the D is unclear. The CDR3 totals 14 residues. Germline V gene lookup returns CDR1 ENHRY and CDR2 SYGVKD. Trimming cost V 5 bases and J 1 base, with 11 bases left between them. In nucleotides, the CDR3 is TGTGCCATCAGTAATAAATTACAGAACACTGAAGCTTTCTTT. Its protein product is CAISNKLQNTEAFF.

The chain recombines TRBV3-1 with TRBJ2-5, with 7 bases that match TRBD2. V lost 2 bases and J lost 0; bases outside the gene matches: 3. CDR3 length: 15 amino acids. The germline gives CDR1 LGHDT, CDR2 YNNKEL (reference sequence). Here the CDR3 reads CASSQPSGYQETQYF. The CDR3 region has the DNA TGTGCCAGCAGCCAACCTAGCGGTTACCAAGAGACCCAGTACTTC.

CDR3 nucleotide sequence: TGCAGTGCTTACCCGCTGGGACAGGGGGATATCTTCGCCGAGACCCAGTACTTC. It is translated as CSAYPLGQGDIFAETQYF. The chain employs TRBV20-1 and TRBJ2-5, with TRBD1 identical over 11 bases. CDR1 DFQATT and CDR2 SNEGSKA come from the germline V gene (reference sequence). The CDR3 consists of 18 residues. With 5 bases clipped from V and 5 bases from J, the junction kept 19 bases outside the gene matches.

The chain employs TRBV6-2 or TRBV6-3 and TRBJ1-5, with D tentatively TRBD1 (5 bases). V was trimmed by 2 bases and J by 0 bases, leaving 8 bases between them. The germline V gene encodes CDR1 MNHEY and CDR2 SVGEGT. The CDR3 is 15 residues long. The CDR3 spells CASSYEGISNQPQHF. CDR3 sequence (DNA): TGTGCCAGCAGTTACGAGGGGATTAGCAATCAGCCCCAGCATTTT.

This chain connects TRBV2 to TRBJ2-2; D uncertain. CDR3 length: 13 amino acids. Trimming took 2 bases from V and 6 from J, leaving 7 bases between them. Germline V lookup: CDR1 SNHLY, CDR2 FYNNEI. The DNA of the CDR3 is TGTGCCAGCAGTGAAAATGGGTCCGGGGAGCTGTTTTTT. Protein: CASSENGSGELFF.

This clonotype was counted only a few times. J is TRBJ2-1 and V is TRBV5-1, with 10 positions matching TRBD2. The CDR3 is made up of 12 amino acids. Trimming removed 4 bases from V and 10 bases from J; junction bases left unmatched: 2. Germline CDR1 reads SGHRS; CDR2 reads YFSETQ. CDR3 in amino acids: CASSGGLAEQFF. The DNA of the CDR3 is TGCGCCAGCAGCGGGGGACTAGCGGAGCAGTTCTTC.

This clonotype appeared a few times. The chain employs TRBV11-2 and TRBJ2-1; the D gene could be TRBD1 or TRBD2 (6 bases each). There are 16 residues in the CDR3. Trimming took off 7 bases at V and 4 bases at J, with 20 bases between the two ends. Germline V gene sequence: CDR1 SGHAT, CDR2 FQNNGV. CDR3 sequence: CASKNLRGPLYNEQFF. DNA of the CDR3: TGTGCCAGCAAAAACCTTCGGGGGCCGCTATACAATGAGCAGTTCTTC.

CDR3 bases: TGTGCCAGCAGCGTAGGGGGACTGCGGAACATTCAGTACTTC. Residues: CASSVGGLRNIQYF. This sequence joins TRBV9 and TRBJ2-4; D possibly corresponds to TRBD2 (6 bases). The V end was cut by 0 bases, the J end by 7 bases, with 11 bases between. The CDR3 has 14 residues. Germline V lookup: CDR1 SGDLS, CDR2 YYNGEE.

The rearrangement uses TRBV28 and TRBJ1-4; D uncertain. The germline V gene has CDR1 MDHEN and CDR2 SYDVKM. V was cut by 6 bases and J by 0 bases, with 14 bases left in between. This CDR3 has 16 residues. The CDR3 sequence is CASRAAGTATNEKLFF. The CDR3 DNA sequence: TGTGCCAGCAGAGCCGCAGGAACTGCAACTAATGAAAAACTGTTTTTT.

The genes are TRBV5-1 and TRBJ2-3, with 11 bases lining up with TRBD2. Trimming removed 5 bases from V and 2 bases from J; junction bases left unmatched: 7. The CDR3 runs to 16 residues. Per germline, CDR1 SGHRS and CDR2 YFSETQ. CDR3 in amino acids: CASRNLAGGSTDTQYF. The CDR3 coding sequence is TGCGCCAGCAGGAATCTAGCGGGAGGCTCCACAGATACGCAGTATTTT.

This sequence joins TRBV12-3 or TRBV12-4 and TRBJ1-5; 8 bases are shared with TRBD1. Trimming at V came to 6 bases and at J to 1 base, leaving 5 bases not matched to a gene. The CDR3 spans 15 residues. CDR3 amino acids: CASRRTGTSNQPQHF. The CDR3 DNA sequence: TGTGCCAGCAGGCGGACAGGGACGAGCAATCAGCCCCAGCATTTT.

The chain carries TRBV7-6 and TRBJ2-3; TRBD2 matches 11 bases. CDR1 SGHVS and CDR2 FNYEAQ come from the germline V gene. CDR3 length equals 16 residues. V lost 5 bases to trimming and J lost 7 bases; unmatched junction nucleotides: 11. Written as DNA, the CDR3 is TGTGCCAGCAGCCAGGACACTAGCGGGGGCTCCTATACGCAGTATTTT. It translates to CASSQDTSGGSYTQYF.

This chain uses TRBV6-5 with TRBJ2-7; 10 bases map to TRBD1. With 2 bases clipped from V and 9 bases from J, the junction kept 13 bases outside the gene matches. The CDR3 extends over 16 amino acids. The germline V gene encodes CDR1 MNHEY and CDR2 SVGAGI. CDR3: CASSYGGGQGVERQYF. CDR3 sequence (DNA): TGTGCCAGCAGTTACGGCGGTGGACAGGGGGTTGAAAGGCAGTACTTC.

This chain uses TRBV18 with TRBJ2-3; D not resolved. Trimming cost V 2 bases and J 6 bases, with 9 bases left between them. This CDR3 contains 13 residues. Germline V gene data show CDR1 as KGHSH and CDR2 as LQKENI. The CDR3 nucleotides read TGTGCCAGCTCACCAGTAAGCAGGGATACGCAGTATTTT. It translates to CASSPVSRDTQYF.

This clonotype was seen a handful of times. V gene TRBV2 combines with J gene TRBJ2-1; 14 nucleotides align to TRBD2. This CDR3 is built from 15 residues. V shed 3 bases, J shed 9 bases, and the junction held 4 bases outside the gene matches. In germline, CDR1 is SNHLY, CDR2 FYNNEI. This chain's CDR3 is CASSETSGRVAEQFF. CDR3 DNA: TGTGCCAGCAGTGAGACTAGCGGGAGGGTGGCTGAGCAGTTCTTC.

This clonotype was seen only a few times. This chain connects TRBV5-1 to TRBJ2-1; D may be TRBD2 (6 bases). Looked up from germline, CDR1 is SGHRS and CDR2 is YFSETQ. The CDR3 extends over 16 amino acids. Trimming pared 4 bases from V and 4 bases from J, leaving 18 bases between. CDR3 loop: CASSAGDSSRYNEQFF. In DNA, the CDR3 is TGCGCCAGCAGCGCCGGGGACTCGAGCAGGTACAATGAGCAGTTCTTC.

This sequence joins TRBV4-3 and TRBJ2-2, with TRBD2 matching over 11 bases. This CDR3 is built from 17 residues. V was clipped by 0 bases and J by 5 bases; unmatched bases: 5. CDR1 and CDR2 from the germline V gene are LGHNA and YSLEER. The CDR3 here is CASSQDGTSGGTGELFF. In DNA, the CDR3 is TGCGCCAGCAGCCAAGATGGGACTAGCGGAGGAACCGGGGAGCTGTTTTTT.

This clonotype was seen repeatedly, ten times or more. This chain connects TRBV29-1 to TRBJ2-7; D is undetermined. Trimming cost V 7 bases and J 2 bases, with 12 bases left between them. Looked up from germline, CDR1 is SQVTM and CDR2 is ANQGSEA. The CDR3 runs to 12 residues. CDR3 amino acids: CSAVGGTYEQYF. CDR3 DNA sequence: TGCAGCGCCGTCGGCGGAACCTACGAGCAGTACTTC.

This chain connects TRBV12-3 or TRBV12-4 to TRBJ2-1; D gene unclear. This CDR3 has 11 amino acids. V was pared by 6 bases and J by 8 bases, with 8 bases between. CDR3 DNA sequence: TGTGCCAGCAGCATTAGAGATGAGCAGTTCTTC. This sequence encodes CASSIRDEQFF.

This clonotype was seen only a few times. This sequence joins TRBV14 and TRBJ2-1; D may be TRBD2 (6 bases). Trimming shortened V by 0 bases and J by 4 bases, and 13 bases separated the two germline ends. The germline V gene encodes CDR1 SGHDN and CDR2 FVKESK. This CDR3 is 16 amino acids long. The CDR3 sequence is CASSQDTGLIYNEQFF. CDR3 bases: TGTGCCAGCAGCCAAGACACGGGACTTATATACAATGAGCAGTTCTTC.

This clonotype came up a few times. This chain joins TRBV20-1 and TRBJ2-1; 8 bases agree with TRBD2. The CDR3 extends over 17 amino acids. Germline values: CDR1 DFQATT, CDR2 SNEGSKA (reference sequence). J was trimmed by 10 bases and V by 0 bases; bases with no gene match: 17. CDR3 in amino acids: CSARDPGGVAGRREQFF. The CDR3 DNA reads TGCAGTGCTAGAGACCCAGGTGGGGTAGCGGGACGCAGAGAGCAGTTCTTC.

This clonotype turned up a few times. CDR3 protein: CASSPAGGYGYTF. In DNA form, the CDR3 reads TGTGCCAGCAGTCCCGCTGGGGGGTATGGCTACACCTTC. This chain links TRBV6-6 with TRBJ1-2, with D maybe TRBD1 (5 bases). The CDR3 runs to 13 residues. V shed 5 bases and J shed 5 bases, with 12 bases lying between them. Germline V gene lookup returns CDR1 MNHNY and CDR2 SVGAGI (reference sequence).

This clonotype was picked up a small number of times. The V call is TRBV5-1, the J call TRBJ2-5; no reliable D call. V was cut by 0 bases and J by 6 bases, with 9 bases left in between. The length of the CDR3 is 13 residues. The germline gives CDR1 SGHRS, CDR2 YFSETQ. The CDR3 region has the DNA TGCGCCAGCAGCTTGGTTGACCGCAAGACCCAGTACTTC. It translates to CASSLVDRKTQYF.

This clonotype was found a few times. The gene calls are TRBV6-2 or TRBV6-3 and TRBJ1-5; 7 bases match TRBD1. Germline lookup yields CDR1 MNHEY and CDR2 SVGEGT. The trim removed 6 bases at V and 0 bases at J, leaving 14 bases unmatched. The CDR3 contains 18 residues. CDR3 loop: CASRSATGTDNSNQPQHF. Here the CDR3 DNA reads TGTGCCAGCAGATCCGCTACCGGGACAGATAATAGCAATCAGCCCCAGCATTTT.

The rearrangement joins TRBV29-1 to TRBJ2-2; 7 bases fit TRBD1. CDR3 length equals 11 residues. CDR1 and CDR2 (germline): SQVTM, ANQGSEA. Trimming took 7 bases from V and 6 from J; bases not matched to a gene: 2. In DNA, the CDR3 is TGCAGCGCGACAGGGTCCGGGGAGCTGTTTTTT. As protein: CSATGSGELFF.

This clonotype was counted a few times. CDR3 nucleotide sequence: TGTGCCAGCAAGGATCCGGGAGGGGGCTACGAGCAGTACTTC. Protein sequence: CASKDPGGGYEQYF. The J gene is TRBJ2-7, the V gene TRBV6-1; 8 nucleotides align to TRBD2. Germline assignment: CDR1 MNHNS and CDR2 SASEGT. The CDR3 runs to 14 residues. Germline trimming cut 7 bases from V and 3 bases from J; bases unmatched to any gene: 8.

The chain couples TRBV5-1 to TRBJ2-3; 8 nucleotides match TRBD1. V was pared by 4 bases and J by 3 bases, with 7 bases of the junction left unmatched. CDR3 size: 15 residues. The germline gives CDR1 SGHRS, CDR2 YFSETQ. CDR3: CASSPQGARTDTQYF. The CDR3 DNA follows: TGCGCCAGCAGCCCTCAGGGGGCACGGACAGATACGCAGTATTTT.

This clonotype was counted between two and nine times. This chain links TRBV7-2 with TRBJ2-7, with D uncertain. V was clipped by 0 bases and J by 0 bases, with 6 bases between them. The germline gives CDR1 SGHTA, CDR2 FQGNSA. The CDR3 is 14 amino acids. CDR3 in DNA: TGTGCCAGCAGCTTAGCCCCAGACTCCTACGAGCAGTACTTC. This translates into CASSLAPDSYEQYF.